This record concerns one T cell receptor (beta chain) sequence. The data are from a study of blood T cell repertoires in COVID-19. Study at large: Both acute and convalescent COVID-19 samples were obtained from the United States, Italy and Spain. In each case, the material was cDNA or gDNA derived from T cells, B-cell-depleted T cells, or PBMCs.

Clones were read by immunoSEQ multiplex PCR, and TCRdb kept only the in-frame ones, dropping some. This sample carries 150,000 to 200,000 clones, 87% of them seen once, and the ten largest clones take around 1%. In germline, CDR1 is LNHNV, CDR2 YYDKDF (reference sequence). This CDR3 is built from 16 residues. V was clipped by 2 bases and J by 8 bases; unmatched bases: 6. Sequencing was done on a sample of peripheral blood. The TCR was taken from a woman under 30 who had recovered from COVID-19. The V call is TRBV15, the J call TRBJ2-1, with 13 nucleotides matching TRBD2. The CDR3 spells CATSRTTSGREDEQFF. CDR3 DNA: TGTGCCACCAGCAGAACCACTAGCGGGAGGGAGGATGAGCAGTTCTTC. The variable domain in full, with the rest retrieved from reference TRBV15 and TRBJ2-1, is DAMVIQNPRYQVTQFGKPVTLSCSQTLNHNVMYWYQQKSSQAPKLLFHYYDKDFNNEADTPDNFQSRRPNTSFCFLDIRSPGLGDTAMYLCATSRTTSGREDEQFFGPGTRLTVL.